Below are 10 T cell receptor beta chains sequenced from a single sample in a study of response to subunit inactivated influenza vaccine. TCRdb reprocessed the RT-PCR reads with MiXCR, giving one entry per CDR3 protein. The sample yields 610,000 or so distinct CDR3 sequences, around 13% seen once. Specimen: PBMCs from blood, collected about 13 days after vaccination. Receptors originate from a man aged 45-65 years who received an inactivated influenza vaccine.

This chain uses TRBV6-1 with TRBJ2-1; TRBD2 is a possible D gene (5 bases). Per germline, CDR1 MNHNS and CDR2 SASEGT. Trimming took off 11 bases at V and 5 bases at J, with 16 bases between the two ends. The CDR3 sequence is 13 residues long. The CDR3 spells CASGILNNNEQFF. In DNA form, the CDR3 reads TGTGCCTCGGGGATCCTTAATAACAATGAGCAGTTCTTC.

The CDR3 DNA is TGTGCCAGCAGCTCCCAGGGGGATTCACCCCTCCACTTT. Protein: CASSSQGDSPLHF. The chain joins TRBV7-9 to TRBJ1-6, with 7 nucleotides matching TRBD1. The CDR3 length is 13 residues. After removal of 4 bases from V and 8 bases from J, the junction contained 2 bases not matched to a gene. Germline-derived CDR1 and CDR2 are SEHNR and FQNEAQ (reference sequence).

This clonotype has a count of ten or more. The genes are TRBV12-3 or TRBV12-4 and TRBJ2-1; D unresolved. This CDR3 has 14 residues. Trimming cost V 5 bases and J 0 bases, with 8 bases left between them. The CDR3 region is CASSPQYSYNEQFF. The DNA of the CDR3 is TGTGCCAGCAGTCCTCAGTACTCCTACAATGAGCAGTTCTTC.

The genes are TRBV7-2 and TRBJ2-6; D unresolved. Between the trimmed V and J ends, which lost 2 bases and 0 bases, there was a span of 8 bases. This CDR3 has 16 residues. Germline V gene data show CDR1 as SGHTA and CDR2 as FQGNSA. Here the CDR3 DNA reads TGTGCCAGCAGCTTATTCCTGAGCTCTGGGGCCAACGTCCTGACTTTC. It is translated as CASSLFLSSGANVLTF.

CDR3 region: CSAVSPDRGVGTQYF. The DNA of the CDR3 is TGCAGTGCTGTAAGCCCCGACAGGGGGGTAGGTACGCAGTATTTT. The V and J genes are TRBV20-1 and TRBJ2-3, with 9 nucleotides matching TRBD1. Trimming cost V 5 bases and J 8 bases; bases outside gene matches: 14. The CDR3 runs 15 residues. Germline values: CDR1 DFQATT, CDR2 SNEGSKA (reference sequence).

Only a few counts were recorded for this clonotype. J is TRBJ2-1 and V is TRBV27; the D is unclear. Per germline, CDR1 MNHEY and CDR2 SMNVEV (reference sequence). This CDR3 has 14 residues. Trimming took off 3 bases at V and 2 bases at J, with 8 bases between the two ends. The CDR3 nucleotides are TGTGCCAGCAGTTTCAGGCTACCCTACAATGAGCAGTTCTTC. Amino acids: CASSFRLPYNEQFF.

This clonotype was observed a handful of times. V and J are TRBV3-1 and TRBJ1-5, with D unclear. This CDR3 is 14 amino acids long. V lost 1 base and J lost 3, with 7 bases in between. Germline V CDR1 and CDR2: LGHDT, YNNKEL (reference sequence). CDR3 protein: CASSQAGFNQPQHF. As DNA, the CDR3 is TGTGCCAGCAGCCAAGCAGGTTTCAATCAGCCCCAGCATTTT. Full variable domain (rest looked up from reference TRBV3-1 and TRBJ1-5): DTAVSQTPKYLVTQMGNDKSIKCEQNLGHDTMYWYKQDSKKFLKIMFSYNNKELIINETVPNRFSPKSPDKAHLNLHINSLELGDSAVYFCASSQAGFNQPQHFGDGTRLSIL.

The rearrangement joins TRBV20-1 to TRBJ2-2; the D is unclear. V was shortened by 0 bases and J by 2 bases, with 1 base between the two germline ends. CDR1 and CDR2 (germline): DFQATT, SNEGSKA (reference sequence). CDR3 length equals 12 residues. The CDR3 is CSARENTGELFF. The CDR3 nucleotides read TGCAGTGCTAGAGAAAACACCGGGGAGCTGTTTTTT.

V is TRBV6-5 and J is TRBJ2-7, with 11 bases that match TRBD1. The V and J ends lost 0 bases and 2 bases, in that order; junction bases with no gene match: 6. The CDR3 extends over 17 amino acids. Germline values: CDR1 MNHEY, CDR2 SVGAGI. The CDR3 protein is CASSYSYRGQGAYEQYF. Written as DNA, the CDR3 is TGTGCCAGCAGTTACTCTTATAGGGGACAGGGGGCCTACGAGCAGTACTTC.

This clonotype turned up a few times. The chain links TRBV13 to TRBJ2-7; 7 bases are a match to TRBD1. Germline trimming cut 4 bases from V and 3 bases from J; bases unmatched to any gene: 6. From germline, CDR1 is PRHDT and CDR2 FYEKMQ (reference sequence). The CDR3 loop spans 14 amino acids. The CDR3 region has the DNA TGTGCCAGCAGCTCCTGGGACAGCCACTACGAGCAGTACTTC. This encodes CASSSWDSHYEQYF.